Below are 21 T cell receptor beta chains sequenced from a single sample in a study of blood T cell repertoires in COVID-19. Sequencing used immunoSEQ multiplex PCR; TCRdb keeps in-frame clones, though not all of them. The repertoire holds 130,000 or so clones, with roughly 80% as singletons. Source material: peripheral blood. These receptor sequences come from a man over 45 with acute or convalescent COVID-19.

This rearrangement joins TRBV5-1 to TRBJ2-7; 12 positions match TRBD2. The CDR3 has 15 amino acids. Unmatched junction bases numbered 10, after V lost 2 bases and J lost 10 bases. From germline, CDR1 is SGHRS and CDR2 YFSETQ. The CDR3, as DNA: TGCGCCAGCAGCTTAACGTCCGGGACTAGCGGGCCTCAGTACTTC. The encoded protein is CASSLTSGTSGPQYF.

The chain joins TRBV5-1 to TRBJ1-5; TRBD1 aligns across 9 bases. This CDR3 has 17 residues. With V trimmed by 7 bases and J by 1 base, 12 bases remained unmatched. The germline V gene encodes CDR1 SGHRS and CDR2 YFSETQ. The DNA of the CDR3 is TGCGCCAGCTACCCCGGGACAGGGTACCTGAGCAATCAGCCCCAGCATTTT. The encoded protein is CASYPGTGYLSNQPQHF.

CDR3 loop: CASSRAAKNIQYF. CDR3 bases: TGTGCCAGCAGCCGAGCGGCCAAAAACATTCAGTACTTC. The chain uses TRBV3-1 (or the pseudogene TRBV3-2) and TRBJ2-4; D gene ambiguous. Germline CDR1 is LGHDT and CDR2 is YNNKEL (reference sequence). The germline V and J ends were trimmed by 4 bases and 1 base, with 5 bases remaining between them. This CDR3 spans 13 amino acids.

The chain carries TRBV19 and TRBJ1-5, with TRBD1 matching over 7 bases. Germline assignment: CDR1 LNHDA and CDR2 SQIVND (reference sequence). This CDR3 has 15 amino acids. J was trimmed by 6 bases and V by 5 bases; bases with no gene match: 10. DNA of the CDR3: TGTGCCAGTAGTGCCCGCGGGGACAGCGGTCAGCCCCAGCATTTT. It encodes CASSARGDSGQPQHF.

The chain links TRBV7-6 to TRBJ2-5, with D uncertain. The CDR3 extends over 13 amino acids. The germline V gene has CDR1 SGHVS and CDR2 FNYEAQ. Trimming shortened V by 5 bases and J by 4 bases, and 11 bases separated the two germline ends. The CDR3 DNA reads TGTGCCAGCAGCCTCGCCGAGCGAGAGACCCAGTACTTC. As protein: CASSLAERETQYF.

This chain joins TRBV28 and TRBJ2-5; a weak D match, TRBD2 (5 bases). This CDR3 has 12 residues. Germline V gene sequence: CDR1 MDHEN, CDR2 SYDVKM. V was trimmed by 5 bases and J by 10 bases, leaving 14 bases between them. The CDR3 reads CASSPSRGSQYF. The CDR3 bases are TGTGCCAGCAGTCCGTCCCGAGGGAGCCAGTACTTC.

The V gene is TRBV2, the J gene TRBJ2-7; D is unclear. The CDR3 covers 14 residues. CDR1 and CDR2 (germline): SNHLY, FYNNEI. Trimming cost V 5 bases and J 0 bases, with 11 bases left between them. CDR3 amino acids: CASSRGPPSYEQYF. The DNA of the CDR3 is TGTGCCAGCAGTCGTGGGCCCCCCTCCTACGAGCAGTACTTC.

The V and J genes are TRBV2 and TRBJ2-3; TRBD1 matches at 11 bases. This CDR3 spans 14 amino acids. Germline lookup yields CDR1 SNHLY and CDR2 FYNNEI. The V gene end was trimmed by 7 bases and the J gene end by 3 bases; junction bases not matched to a gene: 3. The CDR3 DNA is TGTGCCAGCACCCGGGACAGGGGGACAGATACGCAGTATTTT. It translates to CASTRDRGTDTQYF.

J is TRBJ1-2 and V is TRBV6-5; the match to TRBD1 covers 12 bases. This CDR3 comprises 16 residues. Per the germline V gene, CDR1 is MNHEY and CDR2 is SVGAGI. Trimming cost V 0 bases and J 7 bases; bases outside gene matches: 6. CDR3 bases: TGTGCCAGCAGTTACTCCCCGGGACAGGGGGCAGGTGGCTACACCTTC. Translating gives CASSYSPGQGAGGYTF.

V and J are TRBV15 and TRBJ1-4, with a weak D call TRBD1 (6 bases). The V gene's germline CDR1 is LNHNV and CDR2 YYDKDF (reference sequence). Trimming left V 8 bases short and J 5 bases short, with 12 bases between. CDR3 length equals 13 residues. This CDR3 reads CATGGAANEKLFF. The CDR3 bases are TGTGCCACCGGGGGGGCGGCGAATGAAAAACTGTTTTTT. The full variable domain, completed using reference TRBV15 and TRBJ1-4, is DAMVIQNPRYQVTQFGKPVTLSCSQTLNHNVMYWYQQKSSQAPKLLFHYYDKDFNNEADTPDNFQSRRPNTSFCFLDIRSPGLGDTAMYLCATGGAANEKLFFGSGTQLSVL.

The chain joins TRBV11-2 to TRBJ2-1, with 7 bases lining up with TRBD1. In germline, CDR1 is SGHAT, CDR2 FQNNGV. This CDR3 region has 14 residues. The trim removed 3 bases at V and 7 bases at J, leaving 6 bases unmatched. The CDR3 region is CASSFVTGVNEQFF. For the CDR3, the DNA is TGTGCCAGCAGCTTCGTCACAGGGGTAAATGAGCAGTTCTTC.

The chain combines TRBV5-6 with TRBJ2-3; TRBD2 matches at 9 bases. V lost 3 bases and J lost 2; bases outside the gene matches: 4. The CDR3 runs 15 residues. The V gene's germline CDR1 is SGHDT and CDR2 YYEEEE. The CDR3 loop reads CASSSIAGVTDTQYF. DNA of the CDR3: TGTGCCAGCAGCTCTATAGCGGGGGTCACAGATACGCAGTATTTT.

Worth noting for this clone: Additional DNA sequences in this sample encode the identical CDR3. CDR3 region: CASSVAGTGKETQYF. The CDR3 nucleotides are TGTGCCAGCAGCGTAGCAGGGACAGGAAAAGAGACCCAGTACTTC. This chain links TRBV9 with TRBJ2-5; TRBD1 aligns across 8 bases. This CDR3 is built from 15 residues. The germline gives CDR1 SGDLS, CDR2 YYNGEE. The V and J ends lost 0 bases and 3 bases, in that order; junction bases with no gene match: 4.

This chain uses TRBV4-2 with TRBJ2-2, with TRBD2 matching 8 bases. CDR1 and CDR2 from the germline V gene are LGHNA and YNFKEQ. The CDR3 runs 16 residues. J was trimmed by 4 bases and V by 4 bases; bases with no gene match: 8. The CDR3 DNA reads TGTGCCAGCAGCCCGCAGACTAGCGCGACCACCGGGGAGCTGTTTTTT. This sequence encodes CASSPQTSATTGELFF.

The gene calls are TRBV9 and TRBJ1-1; D might be TRBD1 (6 bases). Germline assignment: CDR1 SGDLS and CDR2 YYNGEE. Trimming shortened V by 4 bases and J by 4 bases, and 17 bases separated the two germline ends. This CDR3 is built from 15 residues. The CDR3, as DNA: TGTGCCAGCAGCCCAAGGGGGTCCTATTCCACTGAAGCTTTCTTT. This gives the protein CASSPRGSYSTEAFF.

V gene TRBV4-2 combines with J gene TRBJ2-3, with 8 bases identical to TRBD2. CDR1 LGHNA and CDR2 YNFKEQ come from the germline V gene. V lost 1 base and J lost 6; bases outside the gene matches: 12. The CDR3 sequence is 17 residues long. Written as DNA, the CDR3 is TGTGCCAGCAGCCAAGTGGCGAGCGGGGGAGCTGCGGATACGCAGTATTTT. Amino acids: CASSQVASGGAADTQYF.

This clone was recorded once. The V call is TRBV4-2, the J call TRBJ1-2, with D perhaps TRBD1 (6 bases). This CDR3 has 14 residues. Per the germline V gene, CDR1 is LGHNA and CDR2 is YNFKEQ. Trimming removed 0 bases from V and 7 bases from J, with 12 bases in between. DNA of the CDR3: TGTGCCAGCAGCCAAGACCAGGGGCAACGTGGCTACACCTTC. Amino acid sequence: CASSQDQGQRGYTF.

The rearrangement links TRBV6-5 to TRBJ2-3; the match to TRBD2 covers 11 bases. Germline values: CDR1 MNHEY, CDR2 SVGAGI. CDR3 size: 15 residues. With 6 bases clipped from V and 9 bases from J, the junction kept 11 bases outside the gene matches. This CDR3 reads CASRLLAGARDTQYF. The CDR3 region has the DNA TGTGCCAGCAGATTACTAGCGGGGGCCAGGGACACGCAGTATTTT.

The V call is TRBV12-3 or TRBV12-4, the J call TRBJ2-1; 10 bases map to TRBD1. With 7 bases clipped from V and 8 bases from J, the junction kept 5 bases outside the gene matches. CDR3 length: 13 amino acids. CDR3 DNA: TGTGCCAGCAATAGGGACAGGGGCGATGAGCAGTTCTTC. Protein: CASNRDRGDEQFF.

J is TRBJ1-1 and V is TRBV7-8, with D tentatively TRBD1 (6 bases). The V end was cut by 3 bases, the J end by 7 bases, with 9 bases between. Germline CDR1 reads SGHVS; CDR2 reads FQNEAQ. The CDR3 sequence is 12 residues long. CDR3 DNA: TGTGCCAGCAGCTTGGGGGCTAGTGAAGCTTTCTTT. This sequence encodes CASSLGASEAFF.

This sequence joins TRBV24-1 and TRBJ2-2, with 14 positions matching TRBD2. V gave up 4 bases and J gave up 0 bases; unmatched junction bases: 6. Germline-derived CDR1 and CDR2 are KGHDR and SFDVKD. The CDR3 totals 19 residues. The CDR3 coding sequence is TGTGCCACCAGTGACCCCGGGACTAGCGGGGGATCGAACACCGGGGAGCTGTTTTTT. It is translated as CATSDPGTSGGSNTGELFF.